Listed below are T cell receptor beta chains from one sample, sequenced in a study of blood T cell repertoires in COVID-19. Generated by immunoSEQ multiplex PCR, the TCRdb table keeps only in-frame clones and is missing some. This repertoire shows about 130,000 clones, over 75% found once; its top ten account for over 3.5%. Material for sequencing was peripheral blood. The receptors come from a woman aged 55-70 years with acute or convalescent COVID-19. CDR3s include the opening cysteine and the closing phenylalanine or tryptophan. The order of the fields is J gene, V gene, CDR3 protein.

>TRBJ1-1|TRBV29-1
CSVVAVQRAFF
>TRBJ1-2|TRBV30
CAWSIGRGDYYGYTF
>TRBJ2-5|TRBV5-8
CAGSSMIETGRQTQYF
>TRBJ1-3|TRBV19
CASSIEASGNTIYF
>TRBJ2-7|TRBV2
CATNRALSYEQYF
>TRBJ1-1|TRBV11-3
CASSGIGQVNTEAFF
>TRBJ1-3|TRBV28
CASRGFGSGNTIYF
>TRBJ2-2|TRBV7-9
CASSQGGTGNTGELFF
>TRBJ1-3|TRBV7-3
CASSPPGGPPSGNTIYF
>TRBJ1-2|TRBV19
CASSIGLPLYGYTF
>TRBJ2-5|TRBV10-1
CASSEAYQETQYF
>TRBJ2-5|TRBV4-2
CASSQGVSGIQETQYF
>TRBJ2-1|TRBV15
CATSRDGLSSYNEQFF
>TRBJ1-4|TRBV6-6
CASTRSNEKLFF
>TRBJ1-2|TRBV10-2
CASRMGASHGYTF
>TRBJ1-5|TRBV19
CASSNKVAQPQHF
>TRBJ2-2|TRBV12-3/TRBV12-4
CASRLAGAGELFF
>TRBJ1-6|TRBV10-2
CASSGTAYNSPLHF
>TRBJ1-2|TRBV19
CASSPSVRLGYTF
>TRBJ2-2|TRBV10-3
CAISGAGVTGELFF
>TRBJ2-3|TRBV2
CASRRMGGGGTDTQYF
>TRBJ2-1|TRBV11-2
CASSLIAGTSGGGEQFF
>TRBJ2-6|TRBV10-3
CAISPDRGSGANVLTF
>TRBJ1-1|TRBV11-3
CASSPGTGQLNTEAFF
>TRBJ2-2|TRBV28
CASRRTGGGNSGELFF
>TRBJ1-2|TRBV19
CASSIERGRDGYTF
>TRBJ2-7|TRBV12-3/TRBV12-4
CATRRGLSYEQYF
>TRBJ2-3|TRBV7-8
CASSPLAGGPTDTQYF
>TRBJ2-1|TRBV13
CASRGQTSGSYNEQFF
>TRBJ1-3|TRBV10-2
CASLPPGGEGNTIYF
>TRBJ1-1|TRBV4-2
CASSQDRHRDTEAFF
>TRBJ2-3|TRBV15
CAPASGAGGPDTQYF
>TRBJ2-1|TRBV5-4
CASRKTSGGDSYNEQFF
>TRBJ1-2|TRBV5-1
CASSPGGGWSYGYTF
>TRBJ1-1|TRBV5-1
CASSLVFGGPNTEAFF
>TRBJ2-1|TRBV11-2
CASSRGASGSYNEQFF
>TRBJ2-1|TRBV11-1
CASSEPGQGPSEQFF
>TRBJ2-5|TRBV11-2
CASSSSGTSGRGETQYF
>TRBJ2-7|TRBV28
CASTPWGQVGKQYF
>TRBJ1-6|TRBV27
CASSFIGEVQSPLHF
>TRBJ2-3|TRBV5-1
CASSKGGPSTDTQYF
>TRBJ2-2|TRBV3-1/TRBV3-2
CASSLGLAGGPGELFF
>TRBJ2-3|TRBV19
CASSIRSAGGKDTQYF
>TRBJ1-2|TRBV28
CASRSPRGINYGYTF
>TRBJ1-5|TRBV3-1/TRBV3-2
CASSQYSNQPQHF
>TRBJ1-1|TRBV10-1
CASSPMGGTEAFF
>TRBJ1-1|TRBV5-4
CASSGTGRGTEAFF
>TRBJ2-2|TRBV5-5
CASSLTGNLGELFF
>TRBJ1-6|TRBV4-2
CASSQDLGQGSSYNSPLHF
>TRBJ1-6|TRBV11-2
CASSLGQGTHNSPLHF
>TRBJ2-1|TRBV9
CASSSPLGLAGRNNEQFF
>TRBJ2-7|TRBV30
CAWSGGLAGHEQYF
>TRBJ1-1|TRBV10-2
CASSENPETEAFF
>TRBJ1-1|TRBV5-1
CASSLAQGASTEAFF
>TRBJ1-2|TRBV7-9
CASSLAVQGAHSNYGYTF
>TRBJ2-5|TRBV7-9
CASSTSVSRETQYF
>TRBJ2-3|TRBV2
CASRLRPRRTDTQYF
>TRBJ1-2|TRBV10-3
CAISDPPTGGRFYGYTF